Listed below are T cell receptor beta chains from one sample, sequenced in a study of cytomegalovirus exposure and HLA in healthy donors. Profiled with immunoSEQ multiplex PCR; TCRdb holds only in-frame clones, not every one. Here the sample spans a few hundred thousand clones, roughly 90% being singletons. The specimen was PBMCs. The receptors stem from a man younger than 35 in good health and CMV-seropositive. CDR3s include the opening cysteine and the closing phenylalanine or tryptophan. A D gene is named only where the DNA matches it firmly. A clone size is listed for some rows: how often the clone was seen (once, few, many), or a class if it is expanded.

J gene: TRBJ1-1; D gene: NA; V gene: TRBV7-9; clone size: NA; CDR3 protein: CASSLVTNTEAFF; CDR3 DNA: TGTGCCAGCAGCCTAGTCACGAACACTGAAGCTTTCTTT
J gene: TRBJ1-2; D gene: TRBD1; V gene: TRBV18; clone size: NA; CDR3 protein: CASSLRTGDGYGYTF; CDR3 DNA: TGTGCCAGCTCACTTCGGACAGGGGACGGCTATGGCTACACCTTC
J gene: TRBJ1-5; D gene: NA; V gene: TRBV7-2; clone size: NA; CDR3 protein: CASSLVGAKQPQHF; CDR3 DNA: TGTGCCAGCAGCTTAGTGGGGGCAAAGCAGCCCCAGCATTTT
J gene: TRBJ1-2; D gene: NA; V gene: TRBV7-2; clone size: NA; CDR3 protein: CASSFEVGGYTF; CDR3 DNA: TGTGCCAGCAGCTTCGAGGTTGGCGGCTACACCTTC
J gene: TRBJ2-7; D gene: NA; V gene: TRBV7-9; clone size: few; CDR3 protein: CASSPRTNRYEQYF; CDR3 DNA: TGTGCCAGCAGCCCGCGGACCAATCGCTACGAGCAGTACTTC
J gene: TRBJ1-5; D gene: NA; V gene: TRBV7-2; clone size: NA; CDR3 protein: CASSPQGEQPQHF; CDR3 DNA: TGTGCCAGCAGCCCTCAGGGCGAACAGCCCCAGCATTTT
J gene: TRBJ1-1; D gene: TRBD1; V gene: TRBV2; clone size: NA; CDR3 protein: CASSEGAVNTEAFF; CDR3 DNA: TGTGCCAGCAGCGAGGGGGCAGTGAACACTGAAGCTTTCTTT
J gene: TRBJ2-4; D gene: TRBD2; V gene: TRBV10-3; clone size: NA; CDR3 protein: CAISDPGLVAKNIQYF; CDR3 DNA: TGTGCCATCAGTGATCCCGGACTAGTAGCCAAAAACATTCAGTACTTC
J gene: TRBJ1-3; D gene: NA; V gene: TRBV19; clone size: NA; CDR3 protein: CASSIGRDGNTIYF; CDR3 DNA: TGTGCCAGTAGTATCGGCCGGGACGGAAACACCATATATTTT
J gene: TRBJ2-2; D gene: TRBD1; V gene: TRBV5-1; clone size: NA; CDR3 protein: CASSWSPGTGGTGELFF; CDR3 DNA: TGCGCCAGCAGCTGGAGTCCCGGGACAGGGGGCACCGGGGAGCTGTTTTTT
J gene: TRBJ1-2; D gene: TRBD1; V gene: TRBV5-4; clone size: few; CDR3 protein: CASSSGQGGYGYTF; CDR3 DNA: TGTGCCAGCAGCTCAGGACAGGGAGGCTATGGCTACACCTTC
J gene: TRBJ2-3; D gene: TRBD2; V gene: TRBV19; clone size: NA; CDR3 protein: CASSGLLAGNTDTQYF; CDR3 DNA: TGTGCCAGTAGTGGACTACTAGCGGGGAACACAGATACGCAGTATTTT
J gene: TRBJ1-2; D gene: NA; V gene: TRBV25-1; clone size: NA; CDR3 protein: CASSESSDYGYTF; CDR3 DNA: TGTGCCAGCAGTGAGAGTTCCGATTATGGCTACACCTTC
J gene: TRBJ2-7; D gene: NA; V gene: TRBV27; clone size: once; CDR3 protein: CASSWASHGSYEQYF; CDR3 DNA: TGTGCCAGCAGTTGGGCTAGCCACGGCTCCTACGAGCAGTACTTC
J gene: TRBJ2-7; D gene: TRBD1; V gene: TRBV2; clone size: NA; CDR3 protein: CASSVGTGGYEQYF; CDR3 DNA: TGTGCCAGCAGTGTTGGGACAGGGGGCTACGAGCAGTACTTC
J gene: TRBJ1-1; D gene: NA; V gene: TRBV29-1; clone size: NA; CDR3 protein: CSANRAGRAEAFF; CDR3 DNA: TGCAGCGCCAACAGGGCCGGACGAGCAGAAGCTTTCTTT
J gene: TRBJ1-2; D gene: TRBD1; V gene: TRBV30; clone size: NA; CDR3 protein: CAWSEGRGLKPYGYTF; CDR3 DNA: TGTGCCTGGAGTGAGGGCAGGGGGCTAAAACCCTATGGCTACACCTTC
J gene: TRBJ2-7; D gene: NA; V gene: TRBV29-1; clone size: NA; CDR3 protein: CSVEDKVSQSHEQYF; CDR3 DNA: TGCAGCGTTGAAGATAAGGTATCACAGTCCCACGAGCAGTACTTC
J gene: TRBJ1-5; D gene: NA; V gene: TRBV19; clone size: NA; CDR3 protein: CASSYRDLGSNQPQHF; CDR3 DNA: TGTGCCAGTAGTTACAGGGATTTAGGGAGCAATCAGCCCCAGCATTTT
J gene: TRBJ1-5; D gene: TRBD1; V gene: TRBV2; clone size: NA; CDR3 protein: CASRITGERQPQHF; CDR3 DNA: TGTGCCAGCAGGATTACAGGGGAACGTCAGCCCCAGCATTTT
J gene: TRBJ2-3; D gene: TRBD1; V gene: TRBV11-3; clone size: NA; CDR3 protein: CASSSRTGGETDTQYF; CDR3 DNA: TGTGCCAGCAGCTCCCGGACAGGGGGAGAGACAGATACGCAGTATTTT
J gene: TRBJ2-7; D gene: NA; V gene: TRBV6-5; clone size: NA; CDR3 protein: CASSYAGAEDEQYF; CDR3 DNA: TGTGCCAGCAGTTACGCGGGGGCCGAAGACGAGCAGTACTTC
J gene: TRBJ1-3; D gene: TRBD1; V gene: TRBV6-5; clone size: NA; CDR3 protein: CASSAFGTDGNTIYF; CDR3 DNA: TGTGCCAGCAGTGCCTTCGGGACAGATGGAAACACCATATATTTT
J gene: TRBJ2-7; D gene: TRBD1; V gene: TRBV28; clone size: NA; CDR3 protein: CASSWDSTYEQYF; CDR3 DNA: TGTGCCAGCAGTTGGGACAGCACCTACGAGCAGTACTTC
J gene: TRBJ2-5; D gene: NA; V gene: TRBV4-1; clone size: NA; CDR3 protein: CASSQDLRGFVETQYF; CDR3 DNA: TGCGCCAGCAGCCAAGATCTGAGGGGGTTTGTCGAGACCCAGTACTTC
J gene: TRBJ1-4; D gene: NA; V gene: TRBV7-9; clone size: NA; CDR3 protein: CASSLGFEKLFF; CDR3 DNA: TGTGCCAGCAGCTTAGGGTTCGAAAAACTGTTTTTT
J gene: TRBJ2-7; D gene: NA; V gene: TRBV19; clone size: NA; CDR3 protein: CASSLGTNNYEQYF; CDR3 DNA: TGTGCCAGTAGTTTAGGCACAAACAACTACGAGCAGTACTTC
J gene: TRBJ1-1; D gene: NA; V gene: TRBV27; clone size: NA; CDR3 protein: CASSLAGLGTEAFF; CDR3 DNA: TGTGCCAGCAGTTTGGCAGGGTTGGGCACTGAAGCTTTCTTT
J gene: TRBJ2-5; D gene: TRBD1; V gene: TRBV7-6; clone size: NA; CDR3 protein: CASSLSNRGRETQYF; CDR3 DNA: TGTGCCAGCAGCTTATCGAACAGGGGGAGGGAGACCCAGTACTTC
J gene: TRBJ2-1; D gene: TRBD1; V gene: TRBV4-3; clone size: NA; CDR3 protein: CASSRNPGQGPLNEQFF; CDR3 DNA: TGCGCCAGCAGCCGAAATCCGGGACAGGGGCCCCTCAATGAGCAGTTCTTC
J gene: TRBJ2-3; D gene: NA; V gene: TRBV30; clone size: NA; CDR3 protein: CAWSVTFTDTQYF; CDR3 DNA: TGTGCCTGGAGTGTAACTTTCACAGATACGCAGTATTTT
J gene: TRBJ2-3; D gene: TRBD1; V gene: TRBV27; clone size: NA; CDR3 protein: CASSIGAGGFDTQYF; CDR3 DNA: TGTGCCAGCAGCATAGGGGCAGGGGGTTTTGATACGCAGTATTTT
J gene: TRBJ2-3; D gene: TRBD1; V gene: TRBV5-4; clone size: NA; CDR3 protein: CASSLGTGQHTDTQYF; CDR3 DNA: TGTGCCAGCAGCTTGGGGACAGGACAACACACAGATACGCAGTATTTT
J gene: TRBJ2-7; D gene: NA; V gene: TRBV6-5; clone size: NA; CDR3 protein: CASRTVGGEQYF; CDR3 DNA: TGTGCCAGCAGGACCGTAGGGGGCGAGCAGTACTTC
J gene: TRBJ2-1; D gene: TRBD2; V gene: TRBV5-6; clone size: once; CDR3 protein: CASSLAGGRRNEQFF; CDR3 DNA: TGTGCCAGCAGCTTAGCGGGAGGGCGGCGCAATGAGCAGTTCTTC
J gene: TRBJ2-4; D gene: TRBD1; V gene: TRBV27; clone size: NA; CDR3 protein: CASRDRGLAKNIQYF; CDR3 DNA: TGTGCCAGCAGGGACAGGGGACTAGCCAAAAACATTCAGTACTTC
J gene: TRBJ2-7; D gene: TRBD1; V gene: TRBV14; clone size: few; CDR3 protein: CASRATGRQGYEQYF; CDR3 DNA: TGTGCCAGCAGAGCAACAGGGCGACAGGGGTACGAGCAGTACTTC
J gene: TRBJ2-7; D gene: NA; V gene: TRBV19; clone size: NA; CDR3 protein: CASKEGWGDYEQYF; CDR3 DNA: TGTGCCAGTAAGGAGGGATGGGGAGACTACGAGCAGTACTTC
J gene: TRBJ2-7; D gene: TRBD2; V gene: TRBV29-1; clone size: NA; CDR3 protein: CSVGGGSYEQYF; CDR3 DNA: TGCAGCGTGGGGGGGGGCTCCTACGAGCAGTACTTC
J gene: TRBJ2-2; D gene: TRBD2; V gene: TRBV30; clone size: NA; CDR3 protein: CAWGSGRDAGELFF; CDR3 DNA: TGTGCCTGGGGAAGCGGGAGGGACGCCGGGGAGCTGTTTTTT
J gene: TRBJ2-2; D gene: NA; V gene: TRBV5-1; clone size: NA; CDR3 protein: CASSSGLTGGANTGELFF; CDR3 DNA: TGCGCCAGCAGCTCGGGCCTGACAGGCGGCGCGAACACCGGGGAGCTGTTTTTT
J gene: TRBJ2-1; D gene: NA; V gene: TRBV30; clone size: NA; CDR3 protein: CAWSVNGEQFF; CDR3 DNA: TGTGCCTGGAGTGTAAACGGCGAGCAGTTCTTC
J gene: TRBJ2-7; D gene: NA; V gene: TRBV15; clone size: NA; CDR3 protein: CATSGSSGLQYF; CDR3 DNA: TGTGCCACCAGCGGCAGTTCAGGTCTGCAGTACTTC
J gene: TRBJ2-1; D gene: TRBD2; V gene: TRBV5-1; clone size: NA; CDR3 protein: CASSLASGYNEQFF; CDR3 DNA: TGCGCCAGCAGCTTGGCTAGCGGGTACAATGAGCAGTTCTTC
J gene: TRBJ1-2; D gene: NA; V gene: TRBV30; clone size: once; CDR3 protein: CAWSVGALIKGYTF; CDR3 DNA: TGTGCCTGGAGTGTCGGGGCGTTGATTAAAGGCTACACCTTC
J gene: TRBJ1-3; D gene: NA; V gene: TRBV2; clone size: NA; CDR3 protein: CASSEQGMSSGNTIYF; CDR3 DNA: TGTGCCAGCAGTGAACAGGGGATGAGCTCTGGAAACACCATATATTTT
J gene: TRBJ2-3; D gene: NA; V gene: TRBV5-1; clone size: NA; CDR3 protein: CASSLNGPQSNTDTQYF; CDR3 DNA: TGCGCCAGCAGCCTTAACGGGCCTCAGTCGAACACAGATACGCAGTATTTT